The 2 T cell receptor beta chains in this list originate from one sample, sequenced in a study of blood T cell repertoires in COVID-19. This table comes from immunoSEQ multiplex PCR, and its TCRdb copy is limited to in-frame clones, with some not included. The table includes around 170,000 clones, about 88% detected once. Sequenced material: peripheral blood. These receptors all come from a man aged 25-45 years with active or convalescent COVID-19.

V usage is TRBV19 and J usage is TRBJ1-2; D remains unclear. The V end was cut by 5 bases, the J end by 4 bases, with 11 bases between. Germline CDR1 LNHDA, CDR2 SQIVND (reference sequence). The CDR3 length is 13 residues. DNA of the CDR3: TGTGCCAGTAGTCTTGACACCGTCTATGGCTACACCTTC. Residues: CASSLDTVYGYTF.

The J gene is TRBJ1-1, the V gene TRBV18; D uncertain. Germline V gene sequence: CDR1 KGHSH, CDR2 LQKENI. This CDR3 comprises 16 residues. V lost 2 bases to trimming and J lost 6 bases, with 19 bases between them. The CDR3 nucleotides read TGTGCCAGCTCACCATACTCCCCCGACACTCACGCTGAAGCTTTCTTT. Translating it yields CASSPYSPDTHAEAFF.